What follows are 15 T cell receptor beta chains derived from one specimen sequenced in a study of monozygotic twins with cystic fibrosis. Only in-frame clones appear in the TCRdb table, and some are missing; sequencing was by immunoSEQ multiplex PCR. Of several thousand clones in the sample, 95% to 98% were seen once. Sequenced sample: blood. Source of these receptors: a boy aged 2 to 10 with cystic fibrosis.

The J gene is TRBJ2-5, the V gene TRBV25-1, with TRBD2 matching 7 bases. Germline-derived CDR1 and CDR2 are MGHDK and SYGVNS. The CDR3 covers 15 residues. J was trimmed by 5 bases and V by 8 bases; bases with no gene match: 14. This chain's CDR3 is CASAGGSPGSETQYF. The CDR3 nucleotides are TGTGCCAGCGCCGGGGGGTCCCCCGGGTCGGAGACCCAGTACTTC.

The rearrangement uses TRBV2 and TRBJ2-6; a possible D gene is TRBD2 (6 bases). The V end was cut by 4 bases, the J end by 0 bases, with 16 bases between. Germline CDR1 is SNHLY and CDR2 is FYNNEI. The CDR3 sequence is 18 residues long. The CDR3: CASSARQGLLSGANVLTF. CDR3 nucleotide sequence: TGTGCCAGCAGTGCCCGGCAGGGACTCCTCTCTGGGGCCAACGTCCTGACTTTC.

The chain's CDR3 is CASSLDAQSEAFF. In DNA form, the CDR3 reads TGTGCCAGCAGCTTAGACGCCCAGTCAGAAGCTTTCTTT. The chain carries TRBV11-2 and TRBJ1-1; no definite D call. Germline V lookup: CDR1 SGHAT, CDR2 FQNNGV. V shed 0 bases and J shed 8 bases, with 10 bases lying between them. This CDR3 has 13 residues.

The CDR3 DNA follows: TGCGCCAGCAGCTTGGTATTCACGGACAGCCCGTCTGGTGGCCAGAATGGCTACACCTTC. Amino acid sequence: CASSLVFTDSPSGGQNGYTF. The J gene is TRBJ1-2, the V gene TRBV5-1; perhaps TRBD1 as D (6 bases). Germline loops: CDR1 SGHRS, CDR2 YFSETQ. Trimming cost V 0 bases and J 6 bases, with 30 bases left between them. The CDR3 has 20 residues.

The rearrangement links TRBV5-6 to TRBJ1-1; no reliable D call. V was shortened by 0 bases and J by 3 bases, with 9 bases between the two germline ends. Germline CDR1 reads SGHDT; CDR2 reads YYEEEE. The CDR3 spans 14 residues. For the CDR3, the DNA is TGTGCCAGCAGCTTGGCGGTTGCCCACACTGAAGCTTTCTTT. Its translation is CASSLAVAHTEAFF.

V gene TRBV27 combines with J gene TRBJ2-3, with 11 nucleotides matching TRBD2. V lost 3 bases to trimming and J lost 1 base; unmatched junction nucleotides: 6. This CDR3 spans 17 amino acids. The germline gives CDR1 MNHEY, CDR2 SMNVEV (reference sequence). The chain's CDR3 is CASSFVAGGVGTDTQYF. The CDR3 DNA reads TGTGCCAGCAGTTTTGTAGCGGGGGGGGTCGGCACAGATACGCAGTATTTT.

The chain links TRBV11-2 to TRBJ2-3; perhaps TRBD2 as D (6 bases). Trimming cost V 2 bases and J 3 bases, with 18 bases left between them. The CDR3 consists of 17 residues. Germline loops: CDR1 SGHAT, CDR2 FQNNGV. CDR3 sequence reads: CASSLRPGTPVTDTQYF. CDR3 nucleotides: TGTGCCAGCAGCTTACGTCCCGGGACTCCGGTGACAGATACGCAGTATTTT. Looking up the rest from reference TRBV11-2 and TRBJ2-3 gives the full variable domain: EAGVAQSPRYKIIEKRQSVAFWCNPISGHATLYWYQQILGQGPKLLIQFQNNGVVDDSQLPKDRFSAERLKGVDSTLKIQPAKLEDSAVYLCASSLRPGTPVTDTQYFGPGTRLTVL.

The chain carries TRBV2 and TRBJ2-2; possibly TRBD2 for D (6 bases). The germline gives CDR1 SNHLY, CDR2 FYNNEI. The CDR3 extends over 15 amino acids. V lost 6 bases, J lost 5 bases, and 16 bases lay in between. The CDR3 bases are TGTGCCAGCAGCCAGACTAGGAGCGGTACCGGGGAGCTGTTTTTT. Encoded protein: CASSQTRSGTGELFF.

This clone was found once. The V call is TRBV2, the J call TRBJ2-7; 8 bases map to TRBD2. V lost 4 bases and J lost 2; bases outside the gene matches: 10. Germline values: CDR1 SNHLY, CDR2 FYNNEI. The CDR3 loop spans 16 amino acids. In nucleotides, the CDR3 is TGTGCCAGCAGTGCGCACCCGGGACTAGGGACCTACGAGCAGTACGTC. This sequence encodes CASSAHPGLGTYEQYV.

This rearrangement joins TRBV7-2 to TRBJ1-4; 7 bases are a match to TRBD1. V lost 1 base and J lost 8; bases outside the gene matches: 7. Per the germline V gene, CDR1 is SGHTA and CDR2 is FQGNSA. The CDR3 length is 15 residues. The CDR3 is CASSLGRTGREKLFF. The CDR3 nucleotides read TGTGCCAGCAGCTTAGGGCGGACAGGACGAGAAAAACTGTTTTTT.

The chain has TRBV30 and TRBJ2-4; D possibly corresponds to TRBD1 (6 bases). The CDR3 is 14 residues long. Germline V gene lookup returns CDR1 GTSNPN and CDR2 SVGIG (reference sequence). The ends were cut back, 0 bases at V and 9 bases at J, with 15 bases in the middle. DNA of the CDR3: TGTGCCTGGAGTGTAGGGCAGGGGTCCTTCATTCAGTACTTC. Protein: CAWSVGQGSFIQYF.

About this clone itself: One end of the junction fails to match germline, which may point to a read error. This chain links TRBV7-3 with TRBJ1-2; 10 nucleotides match TRBD1. CDR3 length: 16 residues. CDR1 is SGHTA and CDR2 is FQGTGA in the germline V gene. Here the CDR3 DNA reads TGTGCCAGCAGCTCAAAGTCCGGGACAGGGGTGGACGGCTACGCCTTC. It yields the protein CASSSKSGTGVDGYAF.

The rearrangement joins TRBV29-1 to TRBJ2-3, with TRBD2 identical over 7 bases. Germline assignment: CDR1 SQVTM and CDR2 ANQGSEA. J gave up 6 bases and V 0 bases, and 9 bases lay outside the gene matches. This CDR3 comprises 15 residues. CDR3 in amino acids: CSVEEGGTTPDTQYF. The CDR3 nucleotides are TGCAGCGTTGAAGAAGGAGGGACTACCCCGGATACGCAGTATTTT.

V usage is TRBV6-4 and J usage is TRBJ1-5; D uncertain. CDR3 size: 13 residues. The germline CDR1 and CDR2 sequences are MRHNA and SNTAGT. Deletions cut 3 bases from V and 5 bases from J, with 8 bases between. The CDR3 DNA is TGTGCCAGCAGTGAAGAGATGCATCAGCCCCAGCATTTT. It translates to CASSEEMHQPQHF.

The rearrangement links TRBV5-1 to TRBJ2-7; D gene unclear. V was pared by 0 bases and J by 2 bases, with 9 bases between. The germline V gene encodes CDR1 SGHRS and CDR2 YFSETQ. The CDR3 length is 14 residues. The CDR3 nucleotides read TGCGCCAGCAGCTTGGCGAGGCGGACCTACGAGCAGTACTTC. Translation gives CASSLARRTYEQYF.